The present entry profiles one T cell receptor beta chain with its context. Its specificity is not known. The V end was cut by 4 bases, the J end by 4 bases, with 12 bases between. In germline, CDR1 is MGHDK, CDR2 SYGVNS. CDR3 size: 14 residues. This record comes from a study of blood T cells in healthy people across ages. The use of a sample-barcoded 5' primer and a J-beta primer mix characterized a second PCR of roughly 6 to 11 cycles. With 12 random nucleotides, a template-switch adaptor tagged each individual cDNA molecule. From the 5' RACE reads, TCRdb called clonotypes with MiXCR, one entry per CDR3 protein. The table records 600,000 or so distinct CDR3 sequences, roughly 21% of them present only once. Findings and limits, study-wide: Those diversity estimates obtained from one million T cells were thought to be underestimates.

The donors, aged 6 to 90, were healthy Caucasians from Russia. This receptor was identified in a man in his 70s in good health. Sequenced input: blood. This chain joins TRBV25-1 and TRBJ2-3, with TRBD1 as a possible D gene (5 bases). As DNA, the CDR3 is TGTGCCAGCAGTGGGACACCCAGGGCAGATACGCAGTATTTT. This codes for CASSGTPRADTQYF.